This T cell receptor (beta chain) derives from a study of shared clonotypes between healthy human individuals. Overall study context: The donors, a couple of women and three men, were aged 18 to 49.

Each of the donors was a healthy adult who was HIV-negative and had not had a recent acute infection or vaccination. Measured with immunoSEQ multiplex PCR; TCRdb has only the in-frame clones, and not every one. The sample consists of 2 million to 2.5 million clones, more than 85% of them appearing once. Germline CDR1 and CDR2: SGHKS and YYEKEE (reference sequence). The J segment lost 0 bases and the V segment lost 2 bases, leaving 3 bases of the junction unmatched. The CDR3 is 15 amino acids. The sequence came from a man aged 18 to 29 in good health. Some clones in this sample may be carry-over from other donors' samples. The chain combines TRBV5-5 with TRBJ1-1; 8 positions agree with TRBD1. The sequenced sample was naive CD4+ T cells from PBMCs. The subset: CD45RA+ positively selected. The CDR3 nucleotides are TGTGCCAGCAGCTTCCGGACAGGGTTGAACACTGAAGCTTTCTTT. Translating gives CASSFRTGLNTEAFF. Full variable domain (remainder filled in from reference TRBV5-5 and TRBJ1-1): DAGVTQSPTHLIKTRGQQVTLRCSPISGHKSVSWYQQVLGQGPQFIFQYYEKEERGRGNFPDRFSARQFPNYSSELNVNALLLGDSALYLCASSFRTGLNTEAFFGQGTRLTVV.